This passage covers 30 T cell receptor beta chains from one sample sequenced in a study of CXCR3-negative and CXCR3-positive naive CD8 T cells. 5' RACE that incorporated UMI labels was used to prepare the TRB cDNA libraries. For each CDR3 protein, TCRdb gives one entry from its re-call of the 5' RACE reads, without DNA. The sample shows about 42,000 distinct CDR3 sequences, and 2% to 2.5% sits with its ten largest clones. The sequencing sample was made of naive CXCR3- CD8+ T cells from blood. Subset denoted: CD45RO-CCR7+CD27+CD95- naive CD8+ T cells lacking CXCR3 (TNR3-). Receptors originate from a human donor in good health. Some clones in this sample may be carry-over from other donors' samples.

V and J are TRBV14 and TRBJ2-4; TCRdb's assignment of TRBD1 cannot be checked, as there is no DNA. The CDR3 is 16 amino acids. CDR1 SGHDN and CDR2 FVKESK come from the germline V gene. The CDR3 region is CASSTTGGTAKNIQYF. The full variable domain, its missing parts supplied by reference TRBV14 and TRBJ2-4, is EAGVTQFPSHSVIEKGQTVTLRCDPISGHDNLYWYRRVMGKEIKFLLHFVKESKQDESGMPNNRFLAERTGGTYSTLKVQPAELEDSGVYFCASSTTGGTAKNIQYFGAGTRLSVL.

The V gene is TRBV7-9, the J gene TRBJ2-7. Per the germline V gene, CDR1 is SEHNR and CDR2 is FQNEAQ (reference sequence). The CDR3 totals 12 residues. This CDR3 reads CASSLGEYEQYF.

V is TRBV6-5 and J is TRBJ2-4; as DNA is missing, the TRBD1 call by TCRdb cannot be tested. The germline V gene has CDR1 MNHEY and CDR2 SVGAGI. The CDR3 is 14 amino acids. CDR3 protein: CASSKRDSVNIQYF.

This chain connects TRBV9 to TRBJ1-6; the TRBD1 assignment by TCRdb is unverifiable without DNA. CDR3 length: 15 amino acids. Germline V gene sequence: CDR1 SGDLS, CDR2 YYNGEE. CDR3 protein: CASSIGTAHNSPLHF.

The chain links TRBV28 to TRBJ2-7; TCRdb's D gene call, TRBD1, goes unchecked for lack of DNA. Per the germline V gene, CDR1 is MDHEN and CDR2 is SYDVKM. CDR3 length equals 13 residues. The CDR3 loop reads CASSPWGTYEQYF.

V and J are TRBV28 and TRBJ2-1. The length of the CDR3 is 14 residues. Germline V lookup: CDR1 MDHEN, CDR2 SYDVKM. Here the CDR3 reads CASSLAGLRVEQFF.

The CDR3 is CASSSAGTVSYEQYF. This chain joins TRBV13 and TRBJ2-7; TCRdb designates TRBD1, a call that cannot be tested without DNA. The CDR3 runs 15 residues. Germline V gives CDR1 PRHDT, CDR2 FYEKMQ (reference sequence).

The V call is TRBV20-1, the J call TRBJ2-5. CDR1 and CDR2 from the germline V gene are DFQATT and SNEGSKA (reference sequence). The CDR3 loop spans 14 amino acids. The CDR3 sequence is CSARDMLAGETQYF.

The rearrangement joins TRBV20-1 to TRBJ1-2; checking the TCRdb D call of TRBD1 is not possible without DNA. Germline CDR1 is DFQATT and CDR2 is SNEGSKA (reference sequence). The CDR3 is 15 residues long. CDR3 protein: CSARFQGEINYGYTF.

This clonotype registers medium-sized by frequency. The CDR3 sequence is CASSPNITPSYEQYF. The chain employs TRBV6-5 and TRBJ2-7. Germline assignment: CDR1 MNHEY and CDR2 SVGAGI. This CDR3 comprises 15 residues.

This chain links TRBV6-1 with TRBJ2-7. From germline, CDR1 is MNHNS and CDR2 SASEGT. The CDR3 is made up of 14 amino acids. CDR3 in amino acids: CASSESLTTYEQYF.

The chain recombines TRBV6-5 with TRBJ2-1; the TCRdb D gene call, TRBD2, has no DNA to confirm it. The CDR3 runs 15 residues. Per germline, CDR1 MNHEY and CDR2 SVGAGI. The CDR3 here is CASSYSSRLAEEQFF.

The rearrangement joins TRBV20-1 to TRBJ2-1; with no DNA, the TCRdb D assignment of TRBD1 cannot be verified. The CDR3 spans 16 residues. The germline gives CDR1 DFQATT, CDR2 SNEGSKA (reference sequence). The CDR3 spells CSARGRRDRLENEQFF.

The rearrangement joins TRBV5-1 to TRBJ2-5; no DNA is available, so the TRBD1 call from TCRdb remains unchecked. Per germline, CDR1 SGHRS and CDR2 YFSETQ. The CDR3 has 15 residues. The CDR3 loop reads CASSLVGRGEETQYF.

The CDR3 is CASSPPMRVVGTEAFF. The rearrangement links TRBV7-9 to TRBJ1-1; with no DNA, the TCRdb D assignment of TRBD1 cannot be verified. The CDR3 totals 16 residues. Germline V gene lookup returns CDR1 SEHNR and CDR2 FQNEAQ (reference sequence).

The gene calls are TRBV15 and TRBJ2-7; TCRdb calls TRBD1, which cannot be checked without DNA. The length of the CDR3 is 15 residues. Germline V lookup: CDR1 LNHNV, CDR2 YYDKDF (reference sequence). This CDR3 is CATSDLSGFVHEQYF.

J is TRBJ2-3 and V is TRBV6-1. The CDR3 is 15 residues long. In germline, CDR1 is MNHNS, CDR2 SASEGT. CDR3 in amino acids: CASSEDYLSTDTQYF.

This chain uses TRBV28 with TRBJ2-7; the D call of TRBD1 rests on TCRdb alone, since no DNA is present to check it. CDR1 is MDHEN and CDR2 is SYDVKM in the germline V gene. The CDR3 has 12 amino acids. The CDR3 sequence is CASSLTGPEQYF. The whole variable domain, filled in from reference TRBV28 and TRBJ2-7, reads DVKVTQSSRYLVKRTGEKVFLECVQDMDHENMFWYRQDPGLGLRLIYFSYDVKMKEKGDIPEGYSVSREKKERFSLILESASTNQTSMYLCASSLTGPEQYFGPGTRLTVT.

The chain couples TRBV27 to TRBJ2-7. Germline CDR1 is MNHEY and CDR2 is SMNVEV (reference sequence). This CDR3 spans 13 amino acids. CDR3 loop: CASGLGRTYEQYF.

The CDR3 here is CASSPWGGETQYF. This chain connects TRBV4-3 to TRBJ2-5; the D call of TRBD1 rests on TCRdb alone, since no DNA is present to check it. The CDR3 extends over 13 amino acids. CDR1 is LGHNA and CDR2 is YSLEER in the germline V gene.

The chain uses TRBV5-1 and TRBJ2-7; TCRdb proposes TRBD1, but this gene call is untestable without DNA. The germline V gene has CDR1 SGHRS and CDR2 YFSETQ. This CDR3 is 13 amino acids long. CDR3 sequence reads: CASRLEVGNEQYF.

This chain connects TRBV6-5 to TRBJ1-6; TCRdb's D call, TRBD1, is unchecked because there is no DNA. Germline CDR1 MNHEY, CDR2 SVGAGI. This CDR3 region has 16 residues. CDR3 amino acids: CASSYSGGSYNSPLHF.

The V call is TRBV25-1, the J call TRBJ2-7. The CDR3 extends over 11 amino acids. Germline assignment: CDR1 MGHDK and CDR2 SYGVNS. This CDR3 reads CASSEGYEQYF.

V is TRBV6-1 and J is TRBJ1-1. The CDR3 runs 12 residues. Looked up from germline, CDR1 is MNHNS and CDR2 is SASEGT. The CDR3 loop is CASRGKNTEAFF.

The chain employs TRBV4-3 and TRBJ2-7; TCRdb's assignment of TRBD1 cannot be checked, as there is no DNA. Looked up from germline, CDR1 is LGHNA and CDR2 is YSLEER. The CDR3 loop spans 13 amino acids. The CDR3 here is CASSQTGGYEQYF.

The chain joins TRBV3-1 to TRBJ2-7. The V gene's germline CDR1 is LGHDT and CDR2 YNNKEL (reference sequence). The CDR3 runs to 15 residues. CDR3 protein: CASSQSQVESYEQYF.

The chain recombines TRBV6-6 with TRBJ2-7; the TCRdb D gene call, TRBD2, has no DNA to confirm it. The CDR3 loop spans 15 amino acids. Germline V CDR1 and CDR2: MNHNY, SVGAGI (reference sequence). The CDR3 loop reads CASSYSVEGGYEQYF.

The V call is TRBV7-9, the J call TRBJ2-5; the TCRdb D gene call, TRBD1, has no DNA to confirm it. CDR1 and CDR2 from the germline V gene are SEHNR and FQNEAQ (reference sequence). The CDR3 sequence is 13 residues long. The CDR3 reads CASSLAAGETQYF. Full variable domain (outside the CDR3, taken from reference TRBV7-9 and TRBJ2-5): DTGVSQNPRHKITKRGQNVTFRCDPISEHNRLYWYRQTLGQGPEFLTYFQNEAQLEKSRLLSDRFSAERPKGSFSTLEIQRTEQGDSAMYLCASSLAAGETQYFGPGTRLLVL.

This chain links TRBV4-1 with TRBJ2-1; the D call from TCRdb, TRBD2, cannot be confirmed without DNA. The germline V gene encodes CDR1 MGHRA and CDR2 YSYEKL. The CDR3 extends over 16 amino acids. The CDR3 protein is CASSQYPAGDGNEQFF.

The V and J genes are TRBV6-4 and TRBJ1-1. The V gene's germline CDR1 is MRHNA and CDR2 SNTAGT. The CDR3 extends over 15 amino acids. Here the CDR3 reads CASRSSADLNTEAFF.